The rows below give T cell receptor beta chains drawn from one sample of a study of blood T cell repertoires in COVID-19. Method: immunoSEQ multiplex PCR; TCRdb's copy keeps in-frame clones and lacks some. The sample lists about 69,000 clones; 79% were seen once. Sequencing used peripheral blood. All receptors derive from a man between 60 and 75 years old with acute or convalescent COVID-19. The conserved cysteine and the conserved F or W are not part of the CDR3 here. Not every row has a clone size; where given, it reads once, few, many or a size class.

v_call clone_size cdr3_aa
TRBV4-3 . ASSQGHGTYEQY
TRBV3-1/TRBV3-2 once ASSQNQGFSGNTIY
TRBV18 . ASSLGAYEQY
TRBV28 . ASSQGQGKGEKY
TRBV4-3 . ASSQERNWPYEQY
TRBV7-2 . ASSFSGREGYT
TRBV14 . ASSPTGNLNTEAF
TRBV20-1 . SASEGASSSYNSPLH
TRBV7-9 . ASSPMTSSSGNTIY
TRBV6-5 . ASSPRTGRGTEAF
TRBV5-1 . ASRTGFSGNTIY
TRBV25-1 . ASRGQYNSPLH
TRBV6-5 . ASYNRGLWETQY
TRBV27 . ASSRTGAYGYT
TRBV7-9 . ASSFRSGNNSPLH
TRBV27 . ASSLQGGPYGYT
TRBV6-5 . ASSYTRFGTDTQY
TRBV7-2 . ASSTTRGGGGDTQY
TRBV5-5 . ASSFTVSYEQY
TRBV4-1 . ASSPEDRASNQPQH
TRBV12-3/TRBV12-4 . ASSFSGNTEAF
TRBV19 few ASSIPQGPAGGYT
TRBV10-2 . ASRTTSNTVHGYT
TRBV12-5 . ASGLAPTRGRDYEQY
TRBV5-8 few ASSLEGQLMNTEAF
TRBV28 . ASSLSAGGLSGEQY
TRBV19 few ASRRGPGQGNTEAF
TRBV19 . ASTRDREGNEQF
TRBV4-1 . ASSQARTGLSSYNSPLH
TRBV27 . ASSRENRGEY
TRBV5-1 . ASSLRESRHQETQY
TRBV6-5 few ASSSRGSYNEQF
TRBV29-1 few SVVQGSGGNTIY